This T cell receptor (beta chain) was found in a study of T cell responses to AZD1222 COVID-19 vaccine. CDR3 length: 13 residues. Trimming pared 4 bases from V and 5 bases from J, leaving 11 bases between. This clone was found a few times. The assay was immunoSEQ multiplex PCR, and TCRdb's table has in-frame clones only and misses some. This sample has tens of thousands of clones; around nine tenths occur once, and the top ten carry under 1.5%. This chain links TRBV12-3 or TRBV12-4 with TRBJ1-2; perhaps TRBD1 as D (5 bases). The specimen comprised peripheral blood, sampled 28 days after the second AZD1222 dose. The clonotype originates from an adult who received the AZD1222 COVID-19 vaccine. Written as DNA, the CDR3 is TGTGCCAGCAGTTACCCCCAGGGTTATGGCTACACCTTC. Translated: CASSYPQGYGYTF.